The clone carrying this TCR beta chain was counted between two and nine times. The antigen remains undetermined. The entry originates in a study of shared clonotypes between healthy human individuals. The study's findings and limits: A reduction in generation probabilities was seen for non-shared clonotypes relative to those shared by all four donors.

Those who donated were healthy HIV-negative adults, with no recent acute infections or vaccinations reported. CD45RA-negative memory and CD45RA+ naive subsets were split from the CD4+ cells. Germline V lookup: CDR1 MNHEY, CDR2 SMNVEV (reference sequence). The CDR3 has 14 residues. Trimming removed 6 bases at V and 5 bases at J, with 15 bases between. Method: immunoSEQ multiplex PCR; TCRdb's copy keeps in-frame clones and lacks some. Among hundreds of thousands of clones, approximately 95% were seen once, and the ten largest hold approximately 0.062%. The chain is built from TRBV27 and TRBJ2-3; D may be TRBD2 (5 bases). The origin of this receptor is a woman in her 30s in good health. The source material was naive CD4+ T cells sorted from blood. Described subset: CD45RA+ positively selected. The CDR3 nucleotides read TGTGCCAGCAGACCACTCGACCGGGGAGATACGCAGTATTTT. Translated, it gives CASRPLDRGDTQYF.